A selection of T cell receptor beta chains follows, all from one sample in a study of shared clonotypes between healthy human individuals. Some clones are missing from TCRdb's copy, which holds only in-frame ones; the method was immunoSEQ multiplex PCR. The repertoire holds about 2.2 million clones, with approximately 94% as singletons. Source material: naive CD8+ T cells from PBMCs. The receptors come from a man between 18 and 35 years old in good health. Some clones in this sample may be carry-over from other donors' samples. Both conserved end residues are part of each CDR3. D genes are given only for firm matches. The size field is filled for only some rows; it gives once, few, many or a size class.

CASSSRTSTGELFF,TGTGCCAGCAGTTCCCGGACATCTACCGGGGAGCTGTTTTTT,.,.,TRBJ2-2,TRBV27
CASSSLRKAALNTEAFF,TGTGCCAGCAGTTCCCTGAGGAAGGCCGCGCTGAACACTGAAGCTTTCTTT,.,.,TRBJ1-1,TRBV28
CASSHRGRLEQFF,TGTGCCAGCAGCCATCGGGGGCGCCTCGAGCAGTTCTTC,.,.,TRBJ2-1,TRBV14
CASRSGSYNEQFF,TGTGCCAGTAGATCGGGTAGCTACAATGAGCAGTTCTTC,.,once,TRBJ2-1,TRBV19
CASSPDGPEAFF,TGCGCCAGCAGCCCGGACGGTCCTGAAGCTTTCTTT,.,.,TRBJ1-1,TRBV5-1
CASKGDRDHF,TGTGCCAGCAAGGGGGACAGGGACCACTTT,TRBD1,.,TRBJ1-4,TRBV28
CASSLAGARTDTQYF,TGTGCCAGCAGCCTAGCGGGAGCCCGCACAGATACGCAGTATTTT,TRBD2,.,TRBJ2-3,TRBV9
CASSLVRGSTDTQYF,TGTGCCAGCAGCTTAGTGCGGGGGTCCACAGATACGCAGTATTTT,TRBD2,.,TRBJ2-3,TRBV7-8
CASRFSGLVEQYF,TGTGCCAGCCGGTTTTCGGGCCTGGTCGAGCAGTACTTC,.,.,TRBJ2-7,TRBV13
CASSIVGTSYEQYF,TGTGCCAGTAGTATAGTAGGGACTAGCTACGAGCAGTACTTC,TRBD2,.,TRBJ2-7,TRBV19
CAWAGTGGWTEAFF,TGTGCCTGGGCTGGGACAGGGGGCTGGACTGAAGCTTTCTTT,TRBD1,.,TRBJ1-1,TRBV30
CASSHYPRTGGNTEAFF,TGTGCCAGCAGCCACTATCCTCGGACAGGGGGTAACACTGAAGCTTTCTTT,TRBD1,.,TRBJ1-1,TRBV7-8
CSVEGQGRVEAFF,TGCAGCGTTGAAGGACAGGGAAGGGTTGAAGCTTTCTTT,TRBD1,.,TRBJ1-1,TRBV29-1
CASSQNTGELFF,TGTGCCAGCAGTCAAAACACCGGGGAGCTGTTTTTT,.,few,TRBJ2-2,TRBV27
CASSLVSGTGGTEQYF,TGTGCCAGCAGCTTAGTTTCAGGGACAGGCGGGACCGAGCAGTACTTC,TRBD1,once,TRBJ2-7,TRBV7-8
CASSKQGHYGYTF,TGTGCCAGCAGCAAACAGGGACACTATGGCTACACCTTC,.,many,TRBJ1-2,TRBV21-1
CATRTGASNQPQHF,TGTGCCACCAGAACAGGGGCGAGCAATCAGCCCCAGCATTTT,TRBD1,once,TRBJ1-5,TRBV27
CASSQGDGDNEQFF,TGCGCCAGCAGCCAAGGGGACGGCGACAATGAGCAGTTCTTC,.,.,TRBJ2-1,TRBV4-1
CASSGGVTEAFF,TGTGCCAGCTCAGGGGGCGTCACTGAAGCTTTCTTT,.,.,TRBJ1-1,TRBV18
CASSLLDLAYNEQFF,TGTGCCAGCAGCTTACTGGATCTAGCCTACAATGAGCAGTTCTTC,.,once,TRBJ2-1,TRBV7-6
CASSFSGRAYNEQFF,TGTGCCAGCAGTTTTAGCGGGAGGGCCTACAATGAGCAGTTCTTC,TRBD2,.,TRBJ2-1,TRBV27
CASSMAGQWGKNIQYF,TGTGCCAGCAGCATGGCGGGACAGTGGGGCAAAAACATTCAGTACTTC,.,once,TRBJ2-4,TRBV7-9
CASSPVGVNTGELFF,TGTGCCAGCAGCCCCGTGGGGGTAAACACCGGGGAGCTGTTTTTT,.,.,TRBJ2-2,TRBV7-6
CASSQDPAGADGYTF,TGCGCCAGCAGCCAAGATCCGGCAGGGGCAGATGGCTACACCTTC,.,once,TRBJ1-2,TRBV4-1
CASSMDTNTGELFF,TGTGCCAGTAGTATGGACACGAACACCGGGGAGCTGTTTTTT,.,.,TRBJ2-2,TRBV19
CASSVGTSVNTQYF,TGTGCCAGCAGCGTAGGGACTAGCGTTAATACGCAGTATTTT,TRBD2,.,TRBJ2-3,TRBV9
CASSQNRLGAEKLFF,TGTGCCAGCAGCCAGAACCGTCTCGGAGCTGAAAAACTGTTTTTT,.,.,TRBJ1-4,TRBV4-2
CAWSPGLAADEQFF,TGTGCCTGGAGTCCGGGACTAGCGGCTGATGAGCAGTTCTTC,TRBD2,once,TRBJ2-1,TRBV30
CASSLGGIGSTEAFF,TGTGCCAGCAGCCTAGGGGGAATAGGTAGCACTGAAGCTTTCTTT,.,.,TRBJ1-1,TRBV7-9
CASTTLPGLLHNEQFF,TGTGCCAGCACCACCCTTCCGGGACTACTCCACAATGAGCAGTTCTTC,TRBD2,.,TRBJ2-1,TRBV27
CASSVAPGGTSYEQYF,TGTGCCAGCAGCGTAGCTCCTGGCGGGACCTCCTACGAGCAGTACTTC,.,.,TRBJ2-7,TRBV9
CASSVGGGNQPQHF,TGTGCCAGCAGCGTAGGGGGCGGCAATCAGCCCCAGCATTTT,.,few,TRBJ1-5,TRBV9
CASSYHEGNSYEQYF,TGTGCCAGCAGTTATCACGAGGGGAATTCCTACGAGCAGTACTTC,.,.,TRBJ2-7,TRBV6-5
CASRLPTGSPAIYGYTF,TGTGCCAGTAGGCTGCCCACAGGGAGCCCCGCGATCTATGGCTACACCTTC,.,.,TRBJ1-2,TRBV19